This T cell receptor beta chain was sequenced for a study of shared clonotypes between healthy human individuals. Study findings and constraints: It was expected that sequencing depth would affect clonotype sharing among donors. Genetic and exposure-history diversity was limited by the few donors.

How the authors handled the data: ImmunoSEQ supplied junction-only sequences lacking quality scores, so filtering was different. TCRdb's table, derived via immunoSEQ multiplex PCR, lists solely in-frame clones and lacks some. The D gene and trimming were derived from the DNA, and the V and J assignments and clone size from that table. The repertoire holds 1.6 million or so clones, with over 95% as singletons. Trimming stripped 2 bases from V and 3 bases from J, with 13 bases between. Per germline, CDR1 MNHNS and CDR2 SASEGT. This CDR3 comprises 15 residues. A remark on this clone: The antigen is undetermined.

The chain links TRBV6-1 to TRBJ1-1; D uncertain. Sequenced: naive CD4+ T cells sorted from blood. The subset denotes: CD45RA+ positively selected. This clonotype was obtained from a man aged 25-40 years in good health. CDR3 in DNA: TGTGCCAGCAGTGAATATCCCGGCCAGTACACTGAAGCTTTCTTT. It encodes CASSEYPGQYTEAFF.